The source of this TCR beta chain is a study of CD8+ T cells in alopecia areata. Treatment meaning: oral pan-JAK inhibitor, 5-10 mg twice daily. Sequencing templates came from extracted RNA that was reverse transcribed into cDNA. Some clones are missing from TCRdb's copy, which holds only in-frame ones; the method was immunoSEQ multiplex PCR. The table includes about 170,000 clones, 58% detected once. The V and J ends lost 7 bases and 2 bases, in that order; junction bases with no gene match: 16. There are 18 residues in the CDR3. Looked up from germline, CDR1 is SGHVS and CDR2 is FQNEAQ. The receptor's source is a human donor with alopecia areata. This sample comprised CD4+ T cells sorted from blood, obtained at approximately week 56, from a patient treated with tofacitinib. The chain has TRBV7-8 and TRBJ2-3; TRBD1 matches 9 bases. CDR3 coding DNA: TGTGCCAGCAACCCGGGACAGGGAAAATACCCTTACACAGATACGCAGTATTTT. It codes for CASNPGQGKYPYTDTQYF.